This T cell receptor (beta chain) was retrieved from a study of blood T cell repertoires in COVID-19. Study summary: COVID-19 samples collected from the United States, Italy and Spain covered acute and convalescent phases. The cDNA or gDNA used as material had been derived from T cells, B-cell-depleted T cells, or PBMCs.

In germline, CDR1 is SEHNR, CDR2 FQNEAQ (reference sequence). V shed 0 bases and J shed 8 bases, with 19 bases lying between them. The CDR3 totals 16 residues. Original handling: Estimation of nucleated cell counts was performed using reference gene primer amplification. TCRdb keeps only in-frame clones here, not all; method: immunoSEQ multiplex PCR. Clone size and V and J calls were adopted from that table, with D and trimming inferred from the DNA. Of tens of thousands of clones listed, approximately 89% are singletons. This sequence joins TRBV7-9 and TRBJ1-2, with no clear D. The TCR was taken from a woman between 70 and 85 years old with acute or convalescent COVID-19. The source material was peripheral blood. The CDR3 sequence: CASSLADPTESRGYTF. CDR3 sequence (DNA): TGTGCCAGCAGCTTAGCTGACCCGACTGAATCCCGGGGCTACACCTTC.